Listed below are T cell receptor beta chains from one sample, sequenced in a study of shared clonotypes between healthy human individuals. Repertoires were generated with immunoSEQ multiplex PCR, while TCRdb's copy carries only in-frame clones and drops some. In the table there are approximately 500,000 clones, 79% of which are singletons. The sample consisted of PBMCs. The receptors were gathered from a woman aged 40-49 years in good health. Some clones in this sample may be carry-over from other donors' samples. CDR3s include the opening cysteine and the closing phenylalanine or tryptophan. Each record gives: J gene, V gene, D gene, clone size, CDR3 DNA, CDR3 protein. The D gene is left open where the match is weak. Clone size is stated in some rows and not others, as once, few, many or a class when expanded.

j_call: TRBJ2-7
v_call: TRBV30
d_call: NA
clone_size: NA
cdr3_nt: TGTGCCTGGAGTGTGCAGGTTCAGGGCGAGCAGTACTTC
cdr3_aa: CAWSVQVQGEQYF

j_call: TRBJ2-7
v_call: TRBV6-6
d_call: NA
clone_size: once
cdr3_nt: TGTGCCAGCAGTTATACCTACGAGCAGTACTTC
cdr3_aa: CASSYTYEQYF

j_call: TRBJ1-4
v_call: TRBV25-1
d_call: NA
clone_size: few
cdr3_nt: TGTGCCAGCAGTGACCCTCGAGGGTCTAATGAAAAACTGTTTTTT
cdr3_aa: CASSDPRGSNEKLFF

j_call: TRBJ2-7
v_call: TRBV27
d_call: NA
clone_size: NA
cdr3_nt: TGTGCCAGCAGTTTAGAGGCTACCGGGCTTGGTGGCGAGCAGTACTTC
cdr3_aa: CASSLEATGLGGEQYF

j_call: TRBJ2-7
v_call: TRBV18
d_call: TRBD1
clone_size: NA
cdr3_nt: TGTGCCAGCTCACCAGGGGGACAGGGGACCGGGACTCCACCCTACGAGCAGTACTTC
cdr3_aa: CASSPGGQGTGTPPYEQYF

j_call: TRBJ2-7
v_call: TRBV6-1
d_call: NA
clone_size: once
cdr3_nt: TGTGCCAGCAGTGAAGGGGTAGGGACTTACGAGCAGTACTTC
cdr3_aa: CASSEGVGTYEQYF

j_call: TRBJ1-5
v_call: TRBV27
d_call: NA
clone_size: NA
cdr3_nt: TGTGCCAGCAGTTCGTTCGCGAGTGGAGGCAATCAGCCCCAGCATTTT
cdr3_aa: CASSSFASGGNQPQHF

j_call: TRBJ2-2
v_call: TRBV19
d_call: NA
clone_size: NA
cdr3_nt: TGTGCCAGTAGTCCCGGACCGAACACCGGGGAGCTGTTTTTT
cdr3_aa: CASSPGPNTGELFF

j_call: TRBJ1-5
v_call: TRBV18
d_call: NA
clone_size: NA
cdr3_nt: TGTGCCAGCTCACCACAGGGACCGGATCAGCCCCAGCATTTT
cdr3_aa: CASSPQGPDQPQHF

j_call: TRBJ2-2
v_call: TRBV10-1
d_call: NA
clone_size: NA
cdr3_nt: TGCGCCAGCAGTGAGACTGGAGATGGCACCGGGGAGCTGTTTTTT
cdr3_aa: CASSETGDGTGELFF

j_call: TRBJ1-1
v_call: TRBV4-1
d_call: TRBD1
clone_size: NA
cdr3_nt: TGCGCCAGCAGCCAAGTACTCCGGACAGGGTCAGCTTTCTTT
cdr3_aa: CASSQVLRTGSAFF

j_call: TRBJ2-7
v_call: TRBV10-1
d_call: TRBD1
clone_size: once
cdr3_nt: TGCGCCAGCAGTGCGGGACAGAGCTACGAGCAGTACTTC
cdr3_aa: CASSAGQSYEQYF

j_call: TRBJ2-5
v_call: TRBV4-1
d_call: NA
clone_size: NA
cdr3_nt: TGCGCCAGCAGCCATAGCCGGGGGGAGACCCAGTACTTC
cdr3_aa: CASSHSRGETQYF

j_call: TRBJ2-7
v_call: TRBV28
d_call: NA
clone_size: NA
cdr3_nt: TGTGCCAGCAGTTTAGGGCCAACCTACGAGCAGTACTTC
cdr3_aa: CASSLGPTYEQYF

j_call: TRBJ2-5
v_call: TRBV5-1
d_call: TRBD2
clone_size: NA
cdr3_nt: TGCGCCAGCAGCGGATCCGGGACTAGCGAAGAGACCCAGTACTTC
cdr3_aa: CASSGSGTSEETQYF

j_call: TRBJ1-5
v_call: TRBV6-1
d_call: NA
clone_size: NA
cdr3_nt: TGTGCCAGCAGCTTCGGACTGTATAGCAATCAGCCCCAGCATTTT
cdr3_aa: CASSFGLYSNQPQHF

j_call: TRBJ2-3
v_call: TRBV11-2
d_call: NA
clone_size: NA
cdr3_nt: TGTGCCAGCAGCTTTGGGGTTGAGAGCCCAGATACGCAGTATTTT
cdr3_aa: CASSFGVESPDTQYF

j_call: TRBJ2-7
v_call: TRBV30
d_call: NA
clone_size: NA
cdr3_nt: TGTGCCTGGGCGGGACAAAACTCCTACGAGCAGTACTTC
cdr3_aa: CAWAGQNSYEQYF

j_call: TRBJ2-5
v_call: TRBV5-1
d_call: TRBD2
clone_size: NA
cdr3_nt: TGCGCCAGCAGCTTCGGGGGGAGTGAAGAGACCCAGTACTTC
cdr3_aa: CASSFGGSEETQYF

j_call: TRBJ2-1
v_call: TRBV29-1
d_call: NA
clone_size: NA
cdr3_nt: TGCAGCGTCTCGGTAACCTCCTACAATGAGCAGTTCTTC
cdr3_aa: CSVSVTSYNEQFF

j_call: TRBJ2-5
v_call: TRBV2
d_call: NA
clone_size: once
cdr3_nt: TGTGCCAGCAGAGGCCAAGAGACCCAGTACTTC
cdr3_aa: CASRGQETQYF

j_call: TRBJ2-7
v_call: TRBV7-9
d_call: NA
clone_size: NA
cdr3_nt: TGTGCCAGCAGCTTAGGTTGGGGTCCCACGTCCTACGAGCAGTACTTC
cdr3_aa: CASSLGWGPTSYEQYF

j_call: TRBJ2-3
v_call: TRBV13
d_call: TRBD2
clone_size: NA
cdr3_nt: TGTGCCAGCAGCCTTGGACTAGCGGGAGGGCCGACAGATACGCAGTATTTT
cdr3_aa: CASSLGLAGGPTDTQYF

j_call: TRBJ2-1
v_call: TRBV7-7
d_call: NA
clone_size: NA
cdr3_nt: TGTGCCAGCAGCTCAGGTTCAGGGGCGGGCGATGAGCAGTTCTTC
cdr3_aa: CASSSGSGAGDEQFF

j_call: TRBJ1-5
v_call: TRBV15
d_call: TRBD1
clone_size: NA
cdr3_nt: TGTGCCACCCAGACAGGGATAAATCAGCCCCAGCATTTT
cdr3_aa: CATQTGINQPQHF

j_call: TRBJ1-2
v_call: TRBV5-8
d_call: TRBD1
clone_size: NA
cdr3_nt: TGTGCCAGCAGCTTGCGAACGGGACAGGGCGGTGGCTACACCTTC
cdr3_aa: CASSLRTGQGGGYTF

j_call: TRBJ1-3
v_call: TRBV18
d_call: NA
clone_size: NA
cdr3_nt: TGTGCCAGCTCACCCTCGACCGCGCACTCTGGAAACACCATATATTTT
cdr3_aa: CASSPSTAHSGNTIYF

j_call: TRBJ2-7
v_call: TRBV5-5
d_call: TRBD2
clone_size: NA
cdr3_nt: TGTGCCAGCAGCTTCCCGGCGGGAGCGAGCTCCTACGAGCAGTACTTC
cdr3_aa: CASSFPAGASSYEQYF

j_call: TRBJ1-1
v_call: TRBV5-1
d_call: NA
clone_size: NA
cdr3_nt: TGCGCCAGCAGCTTGGGGAGTGGGGGCAACACTGAAGCTTTCTTT
cdr3_aa: CASSLGSGGNTEAFF

j_call: TRBJ1-1
v_call: TRBV10-1
d_call: NA
clone_size: NA
cdr3_nt: TGCGCCAGCAGTGAATCAGGGTGGACTGAAGCTTTCTTT
cdr3_aa: CASSESGWTEAFF

j_call: TRBJ2-2
v_call: TRBV29-1
d_call: TRBD1
clone_size: once
cdr3_nt: TGCAGCGTTGGGACAGGGGGTGGCACCGGGGAGCTGTTTTTT
cdr3_aa: CSVGTGGGTGELFF

j_call: TRBJ2-3
v_call: TRBV5-1
d_call: NA
clone_size: NA
cdr3_nt: TGCGCCAGCAGCTTGGTAGGGGCCAGCACAGATACGCAGTATTTT
cdr3_aa: CASSLVGASTDTQYF

j_call: TRBJ2-1
v_call: TRBV10-3
d_call: NA
clone_size: NA
cdr3_nt: TGTGCCATCAGTGAGTCCCGGGAGCTTGGGCTCTTC
cdr3_aa: CAISESRELGLF

j_call: TRBJ2-5
v_call: TRBV14
d_call: NA
clone_size: NA
cdr3_nt: TGTGCCAGCAGCCAAGAGCCCAGGGGGACCCAGTACTTC
cdr3_aa: CASSQEPRGTQYF

j_call: TRBJ2-7
v_call: TRBV5-5
d_call: NA
clone_size: NA
cdr3_nt: TGTGCCAGCAGCTTGGTTCAGGGATTACCCTCCTACGAGCAGTACTTC
cdr3_aa: CASSLVQGLPSYEQYF

j_call: TRBJ2-5
v_call: TRBV5-1
d_call: NA
clone_size: NA
cdr3_nt: TGCGCCAGCAGCTTGGGTAGGGGTGCAGGAGAGACCCAGTACTTC
cdr3_aa: CASSLGRGAGETQYF

j_call: TRBJ2-1
v_call: TRBV12-2
d_call: NA
clone_size: many
cdr3_nt: TGTGCAAGTCGCTGCCGACTAGCGGGCTATGAGCAGTTCTTC
cdr3_aa: CASRCRLAGYEQFF

j_call: TRBJ2-3
v_call: TRBV19
d_call: NA
clone_size: NA
cdr3_nt: TGTGCCAGTCTACGGAGGGACACAGATACGCAGTATTTT
cdr3_aa: CASLRRDTDTQYF

j_call: TRBJ2-2
v_call: TRBV4-2
d_call: TRBD2
clone_size: NA
cdr3_nt: TGTGCCAGCAGCCAAGTTAGCGGGAGATTCACCGGGGAGCTGTTTTTT
cdr3_aa: CASSQVSGRFTGELFF

j_call: TRBJ2-1
v_call: TRBV29-1
d_call: NA
clone_size: NA
cdr3_nt: TGCAGCGTTGAAAGAGGGTCGGGGAGCTCCTACAATGAGCAGTTCTTC
cdr3_aa: CSVERGSGSSYNEQFF

j_call: TRBJ2-1
v_call: TRBV27
d_call: TRBD2
clone_size: NA
cdr3_nt: TGTGCCAGCAGTCCGCCCGGCGGCGGGAGGGCCCATGAGCAGTTCTTC
cdr3_aa: CASSPPGGGRAHEQFF

j_call: TRBJ2-7
v_call: TRBV15
d_call: NA
clone_size: NA
cdr3_nt: TGTGCCACCAGGGCGGGTGCGGGGCTCTACGAGCAGTACTTC
cdr3_aa: CATRAGAGLYEQYF

j_call: TRBJ2-5
v_call: TRBV5-4
d_call: TRBD1
clone_size: NA
cdr3_nt: TGTGCCAGCAGCTTCGGACAGGGACCGCAAGAGACCCAGTACTTC
cdr3_aa: CASSFGQGPQETQYF

j_call: TRBJ2-7
v_call: TRBV5-6
d_call: NA
clone_size: NA
cdr3_nt: TGTGCCAGCACACTCTCCTACGAGCAGTACTTC
cdr3_aa: CASTLSYEQYF

j_call: TRBJ2-2
v_call: TRBV15
d_call: TRBD1
clone_size: NA
cdr3_nt: TGTGCCACCAGCAGAGACGACAGGGAGACCGGGGAGCTGTTTTTT
cdr3_aa: CATSRDDRETGELFF

j_call: TRBJ1-2
v_call: TRBV28
d_call: NA
clone_size: NA
cdr3_nt: TGTGCCAGCAGTTTCGCCGCAGGGCTTGGCTACACCTTC
cdr3_aa: CASSFAAGLGYTF